This entry lists 27 T cell receptor beta chains sequenced from one sample in a study of shared clonotypes between healthy human individuals. Libraries were prepared by immunoSEQ multiplex PCR; TCRdb keeps only in-frame clonotypes and omits some of them. The data show more than 1,200,000 clones, with approximately 98.5% seen just once and approximately 0.4% held by the top ten. The sample comprised naive CD4+ T cells sorted from blood. Subset specified: CD45RA+ positively selected. The source is a man in his thirties or forties in good health.

The genes are TRBV28 and TRBJ2-1; 7 positions agree with TRBD2. V trimming: 7 bases; J trimming: 5 bases; junction bases outside the gene matches: 8. This CDR3 spans 14 amino acids. Germline loops: CDR1 MDHEN, CDR2 SYDVKM. As DNA, the CDR3 is TGTGCCAGCAACCTGGGAGGGGTTGACAATGAGCAGTTCTTC. Protein sequence: CASNLGGVDNEQFF.

The CDR3 here is CASSTGIYTGELFF. CDR3 nucleotides: TGTGCCAGCAGCACTGGGATTTACACCGGGGAGCTGTTTTTT. The chain combines TRBV7-9 with TRBJ2-2; D ambiguous. Germline lookup yields CDR1 SEHNR and CDR2 FQNEAQ (reference sequence). This CDR3 has 14 amino acids. Trimming shortened V by 5 bases and J by 3 bases, and 10 bases separated the two germline ends.

The chain joins TRBV7-3 to TRBJ2-2; 9 bases fit TRBD1. The length of the CDR3 is 14 residues. V trimming: 8 bases; J trimming: 0 bases; junction bases outside the gene matches: 1. CDR1 and CDR2 (germline): SGHTA, FQGTGA. The CDR3 bases are TGTGCCAGCCGACAGGGGGCGAACACCGGGGAGCTGTTTTTT. Its translation is CASRQGANTGELFF.

The chain couples TRBV9 to TRBJ2-2; TRBD2 matches 7 bases. J gave up 7 bases and V 5 bases, and 14 bases lay outside the gene matches. CDR1 and CDR2 from the germline V gene are SGDLS and YYNGEE. The CDR3 loop spans 16 amino acids. The CDR3 DNA reads as TGTGCCAGCAGTCAGAACCTAGCGGCGAAGGACGGGGAGCTGTTTTTT. Protein product: CASSQNLAAKDGELFF. Using reference TRBV9 and TRBJ2-2 for the parts outside the CDR3, the full variable domain is DSGVTQTPKHLITATGQRVTLRCSPRSGDLSVYWYQQSLDQGLQFLIQYYNGEERAKGNILERFSAQQFPDLHSELNLSSLELGDSALYFCASSQNLAAKDGELFFGEGSRLTVL.

This clone was counted a few times. V is TRBV6-6 and J is TRBJ2-1; D could derive from TRBD1 or TRBD2 (6 bases each). This CDR3 comprises 16 residues. Germline V gene data show CDR1 as MNHNY and CDR2 as SVGAGI (reference sequence). V lost 0 bases, J lost 0 bases, and 9 bases lay in between. This CDR3 reads CASSYSGGSSYNEQFF. The CDR3 coding sequence is TGTGCCAGCAGTTACTCAGGGGGGAGCTCCTACAATGAGCAGTTCTTC.

The chain recombines TRBV19 with TRBJ1-3, with D hard to call. Germline lookup yields CDR1 LNHDA and CDR2 SQIVND (reference sequence). The CDR3 extends over 14 amino acids. V lost 3 bases and J lost 0, with 6 bases in between. CDR3 DNA: TGTGCCAGTAGTATTCAGAGCTCTGGAAACACCATATATTTT. As protein: CASSIQSSGNTIYF. The full variable domain, in which reference TRBV19 and TRBJ1-3 provide the parts outside the CDR3, is DGGITQSPKYLFRKEGQNVTLSCEQNLNHDAMYWYRQDPGQGLRLIYYSQIVNDFQKGDIAEGYSVSREKKESFPLTVTSAQKNPTAFYLCASSIQSSGNTIYFGEGSWLTVV.

V and J are TRBV7-9 and TRBJ2-5; D unclear. V lost 5 bases and J lost 2, with 18 bases in between. Germline V gives CDR1 SEHNR, CDR2 FQNEAQ (reference sequence). This CDR3 is 16 amino acids long. The CDR3 DNA follows: TGTGCCAGCAGCAAATGGGTTTCCCCTAAACAAGAGACCCAGTACTTC. Amino acid sequence: CASSKWVSPKQETQYF.

The rearrangement joins TRBV28 to TRBJ2-7, with 7 bases fitting TRBD1. V lost 6 bases to trimming and J lost 10 bases; unmatched junction nucleotides: 15. The CDR3 is 14 residues long. Germline assignment: CDR1 MDHEN and CDR2 SYDVKM. CDR3 nucleotide sequence: TGTGCCAGCAGCGTGGGGACAGCGGCTACGAAACAGTACTTC. This translates into CASSVGTAATKQYF.

This chain links TRBV29-1 with TRBJ1-2; a weak D match, TRBD1 (6 bases). This CDR3 region has 15 residues. The germline gives CDR1 SQVTM, CDR2 ANQGSEA. Trimming removed 2 bases at V and 2 bases at J, with 15 bases between. CDR3 sequence reads: CSVEQRTESNYGYTF. The DNA of the CDR3 is TGCAGCGTTGAACAACGGACAGAGTCCAACTATGGCTACACCTTC.

A word on this clone: Other DNA sequences in the sample encode the same CDR3. The chain uses TRBV2 and TRBJ2-5; D uncertain. The germline CDR1 and CDR2 sequences are SNHLY and FYNNEI. This CDR3 is 11 amino acids long. With 6 bases removed from V and 1 base from J, the gap between germline ends came to 3 bases. This chain's CDR3 is CASRIQETQYF. For the CDR3, the DNA is TGTGCCAGCAGGATCCAAGAGACCCAGTACTTC.

This clone was detected once. The rearrangement links TRBV11-2 to TRBJ2-7; 15 nucleotides line up with TRBD2. CDR1 is SGHAT and CDR2 is FQNNGV in the germline V gene. The V segment lost 5 bases and the J segment 3 bases; nucleotides outside the gene matches: 11. This CDR3 is 18 amino acids long. The CDR3 bases are TGTGCCAGCAGCCCGCCGGGACTAGCGGGAGGACCTCGCTACGAGCAGTACTTC. Its translation: CASSPPGLAGGPRYEQYF.

The chain recombines TRBV10-1 with TRBJ2-1; D gene unclear. V was pared by 8 bases and J by 9 bases, with 17 bases between. The CDR3 is 13 amino acids. The germline V gene encodes CDR1 WNHNN and CDR2 SYGVQD (reference sequence). As DNA, the CDR3 is TGCGCCAGCGGCGGACCTAATCCCCTTGAGCAGTTCTTC. Protein sequence: CASGGPNPLEQFF.

CDR3 coding DNA: TGTGCCATCAGTGACCCGGGAAGTACAAAACAGGTGTATGGCTACACCTTC. Residues: CAISDPGSTKQVYGYTF. The chain uses TRBV10-3 and TRBJ1-2, with D tentatively TRBD1 (5 bases). Germline-derived CDR1 and CDR2 are ENHRY and SYGVKD. The CDR3 consists of 17 residues. Trimming pared 3 bases from V and 5 bases from J, leaving 22 bases between.

This chain links TRBV7-9 with TRBJ1-1; D gene ambiguous. Trimming shortened V by 2 bases and J by 10 bases, and 11 bases separated the two germline ends. Germline V CDR1 and CDR2: SEHNR, FQNEAQ (reference sequence). CDR3 size: 12 residues. The DNA for the CDR3 is TGTGCCAGCAGCTTACCAGACTCCAGAGCTTTCTTT. Its translation is CASSLPDSRAFF.

The CDR3 DNA follows: TGTGCCAGCAGAGCCACAGGGGTGGTCGGGGAGCTGTTTTTT. Its translation: CASRATGVVGELFF. The rearrangement uses TRBV7-7 and TRBJ2-2, with 7 bases lining up with TRBD1. Per the germline V gene, CDR1 is SSHAT and CDR2 is FNYEAQ (reference sequence). The CDR3 loop spans 14 amino acids. V trimming: 6 bases; J trimming: 7 bases; junction bases outside the gene matches: 8.

To note about this clone: The sample contains more than one DNA sequence encoding this CDR3. V usage is TRBV7-9 and J usage is TRBJ2-7; no clear D gene. V was trimmed by 5 bases and J by 2 bases, leaving 7 bases between them. The CDR3 loop spans 12 amino acids. CDR1 and CDR2 from the germline V gene are SEHNR and FQNEAQ (reference sequence). The CDR3 bases are TGTGCCAGCAGCCGGTCTACCTACGAGCAGTACTTC. Translating gives CASSRSTYEQYF. The variable domain in full, with the rest retrieved from reference TRBV7-9 and TRBJ2-7, is DTGVSQNPRHKITKRGQNVTFRCDPISEHNRLYWYRQTLGQGPEFLTYFQNEAQLEKSRLLSDRFSAERPKGSFSTLEIQRTEQGDSAMYLCASSRSTYEQYFGPGTRLTVT.

As DNA, the CDR3 is TGTGCCAGCAGCTCCGGGACAGACAAAAACATTCAGTACTTC. Translation gives CASSSGTDKNIQYF. The J gene is TRBJ2-4, the V gene TRBV5-4; 7 nucleotides align to TRBD1. V lost 3 bases, J lost 3 bases, and 3 bases stayed unmatched. The V gene's germline CDR1 is SGHNT and CDR2 YYREEE (reference sequence). The CDR3 covers 14 residues.

The rearrangement uses TRBV18 and TRBJ2-7, with 8 bases identical to TRBD2. The CDR3 is 18 amino acids. V was clipped by 6 bases and J by 6 bases; unmatched bases: 22. CDR1 and CDR2 from the germline V gene are KGHSH and LQKENI. This chain's CDR3 is CASSSLSSGSVFPAEQYF. Written as DNA, the CDR3 is TGTGCCAGCTCTTCTTTGTCTAGCGGGTCCGTTTTTCCCGCCGAGCAGTACTTC.

This sequence joins TRBV11-2 and TRBJ2-5; perhaps TRBD2 as D (5 bases). CDR3 length: 14 residues. Trimming stripped 1 base from V and 2 bases from J, with 8 bases between. Germline V gives CDR1 SGHAT, CDR2 FQNNGV. Here the CDR3 reads CASSLGPGQETQYF. CDR3 bases: TGTGCCAGCAGCTTAGGCCCGGGACAAGAGACCCAGTACTTC.

This chain uses TRBV5-1 with TRBJ2-3, with 8 bases matching TRBD1. The CDR3 loop spans 13 amino acids. The V segment lost 0 bases and the J segment 11 bases; nucleotides outside the gene matches: 5. Germline V gene data show CDR1 as SGHRS and CDR2 as YFSETQ. Here the CDR3 reads CASSLEGQGGQYF. CDR3 DNA sequence: TGCGCCAGCAGCTTGGAAGGACAGGGAGGGCAGTATTTT.

Of note for this clone: The identical CDR3 is also encoded by other nucleotide sequences in the sample. The chain carries TRBV5-1 and TRBJ2-3, with D perhaps TRBD1 (6 bases). Trimming stripped 0 bases from V and 0 bases from J, with 8 bases between. Per the germline V gene, CDR1 is SGHRS and CDR2 is YFSETQ. The CDR3 covers 15 residues. The CDR3, as DNA: TGCGCCAGCAGCTTGGCCAGGGGTAGCACAGATACGCAGTATTTT. Its protein is CASSLARGSTDTQYF.

Of note for this clone: Other DNA sequences within the sample encode an identical CDR3. The V call is TRBV9, the J call TRBJ2-3, with D maybe TRBD2 (5 bases). This CDR3 region has 14 residues. V gave up 2 bases and J gave up 3 bases, with 10 bases separating them. Germline CDR1 is SGDLS and CDR2 is YYNGEE. Written as DNA, the CDR3 is TGTGCCAGCAGCGTGACGGACTCGACAGATACGCAGTATTTT. It yields the protein CASSVTDSTDTQYF. The whole variable domain, remainder taken from reference TRBV9 and TRBJ2-3, is DSGVTQTPKHLITATGQRVTLRCSPRSGDLSVYWYQQSLDQGLQFLIQYYNGEERAKGNILERFSAQQFPDLHSELNLSSLELGDSALYFCASSVTDSTDTQYFGPGTRLTVL.

With respect to this clone: Other DNA sequences in this sample translate to the same CDR3. The V call is TRBV18, the J call TRBJ2-5; tentatively, D is TRBD2 (6 bases). The ends were cut back, 1 base at V and 4 bases at J, with 16 bases in the middle. The CDR3 runs 16 residues. CDR1 is KGHSH and CDR2 is LQKENI in the germline V gene. The CDR3 sequence: CASSPLGTRRRETQYF. The CDR3 region has the DNA TGTGCCAGCTCACCACTAGGGACTCGAAGGCGAGAGACCCAGTACTTC.

As regards this clone: Different DNA sequences within this sample yield the same CDR3. CDR3: CASSPTSGKTDTQYF. CDR3 DNA sequence: TGTGCCAGCTCGCCGACTAGCGGGAAGACAGATACGCAGTATTTT. The chain couples TRBV18 to TRBJ2-3, with TRBD2 matching 11 bases. Germline values: CDR1 KGHSH, CDR2 LQKENI. V was pared by 6 bases and J by 3 bases, with 5 bases of the junction left unmatched. The CDR3 has 15 amino acids.

J is TRBJ2-1 and V is TRBV6-5, with 12 bases identical to TRBD2. The CDR3 has 16 residues. The J segment lost 6 bases and the V segment lost 2 bases, leaving 5 bases of the junction unmatched. Germline lookup yields CDR1 MNHEY and CDR2 SVGAGI. CDR3 DNA sequence: TGTGCCAGCAGTTACGGTTCTAGCGGGAGGGGCAATGAGCAGTTCTTC. Its protein is CASSYGSSGRGNEQFF.

The chain employs TRBV28 and TRBJ2-3; TRBD2 aligns across 11 bases. The length of the CDR3 is 15 residues. Trimming at V came to 7 bases and at J to 2 bases, leaving 5 bases not matched to a gene. CDR1 and CDR2 (germline): MDHEN, SYDVKM. CDR3 nucleotide sequence: TGTGCCAGCACCCTAGCGGGGGGACTCACAGATACGCAGTATTTT. Translated: CASTLAGGLTDTQYF.

This clone was observed once. This chain connects TRBV10-3 to TRBJ2-1, with a possible D match to TRBD2 (5 bases). The germline gives CDR1 ENHRY, CDR2 SYGVKD. The ends were cut back, 3 bases at V and 9 bases at J, with 6 bases in the middle. The CDR3 covers 11 residues. The CDR3 DNA sequence: TGTGCCATCAGTGACGCGGGTGAGCAGTTCTTC. Translated: CAISDAGEQFF.